The 10 T cell receptor beta chains listed next were all sequenced from one sample in a study of blood T cell repertoires in COVID-19 (dated by TCRdb to the early 2020s). Libraries were prepared through the immunoSEQ multiplex PCR assay. TCRdb obtained this table from immuneACCESS and retained in-frame rearrangements with V and J assigned. These tables miss some clones; where compared with another copy, unresolved V genes account for less than half of the shortfall, and the remainder is unexplained. This sample gives roughly 85,000 clones in total; around 86% of them show up just once. The biggest ten clones account for 27% of the sample. Sample: peripheral blood. Receptor source: a man between 50 and 59 years old with active or convalescent COVID-19.

The chain combines TRBV7-6 with TRBJ1-5; 8 bases fit TRBD1. Germline CDR1 and CDR2: SGHVS and FNYEAQ. CDR3 length: 17 residues. Germline trimming cut 1 base from V and 0 bases from J; bases unmatched to any gene: 5. CDR3 protein: CASSLGGTGSSNQPQHF. The CDR3 DNA sequence: TGTGCCAGCAGCTTAGGGGGGACAGGATCTAGCAATCAGCCCCAGCATTTT.

This clone is labeled medium-sized. This chain connects TRBV5-4 to TRBJ2-7, with 7 bases matching TRBD2. V trimming: 4 bases; J trimming: 3 bases; junction bases outside the gene matches: 4. The CDR3 spans 13 residues. Germline V lookup: CDR1 SGHNT, CDR2 YYREEE (reference sequence). CDR3 nucleotides: TGTGCCAGCAGCATCCGGACTAGCTACGAGCAGTACTTC. Translated: CASSIRTSYEQYF.

The chain employs TRBV19 and TRBJ1-1, with 9 bases lining up with TRBD1. Trimming took 5 bases from V and 3 from J; bases not matched to a gene: 4. The CDR3 extends over 14 amino acids. Per the germline V gene, CDR1 is LNHDA and CDR2 is SQIVND (reference sequence). CDR3 in amino acids: CASSETGGDTEAFF. DNA of the CDR3: TGTGCCAGTAGTGAGACAGGGGGAGACACTGAAGCTTTCTTT. The variable domain in full, with the rest retrieved from reference TRBV19 and TRBJ1-1, is DGGITQSPKYLFRKEGQNVTLSCEQNLNHDAMYWYRQDPGQGLRLIYYSQIVNDFQKGDIAEGYSVSREKKESFPLTVTSAQKNPTAFYLCASSETGGDTEAFFGQGTRLTVV.

The chain has TRBV25-1 and TRBJ1-6; 7 positions agree with TRBD1. CDR1 MGHDK and CDR2 SYGVNS come from the germline V gene. The CDR3 spans 14 residues. Germline trimming cut 7 bases from V and 5 bases from J; bases unmatched to any gene: 5. CDR3 bases: TGTGCCAGCACTCTCGGACAGGATAATTCACCCCTCCACTTT. Its translation: CASTLGQDNSPLHF.

V gene TRBV5-6 combines with J gene TRBJ1-1; tentatively, D is TRBD1 (6 bases). Germline V gene data show CDR1 as SGHDT and CDR2 as YYEEEE. Trimming shortened V by 4 bases and J by 2 bases, and 12 bases separated the two germline ends. The CDR3 is 14 residues long. The chain's CDR3 is CASSRGGVNTEAFF. The CDR3 nucleotides are TGTGCCAGCAGCCGAGGGGGTGTTAACACTGAAGCTTTCTTT.

The chain recombines TRBV6-5 with TRBJ1-5, with 9 bases identical to TRBD1. The CDR3 contains 13 residues. Germline CDR1 reads MNHEY; CDR2 reads SVGAGI. V lost 6 bases to trimming and J lost 6 bases; unmatched junction nucleotides: 3. The CDR3 DNA reads TGTGCCAGCAGGGGACAGGGCTCTCAGCCCCAGCATTTT. Protein sequence: CASRGQGSQPQHF.

The genes are TRBV30 and TRBJ2-3; tentative D call: TRBD1 (5 bases). The CDR3 spans 13 residues. Between the trimmed V and J ends, which lost 3 bases and 1 base, there was a span of 8 bases. Germline assignment: CDR1 GTSNPN and CDR2 SVGIG (reference sequence). The CDR3 DNA reads TGTGCCTGGAGAGGGGCGGGCACAGATACGCAGTATTTT. It translates to CAWRGAGTDTQYF. Complete variable domain (other parts from reference TRBV30 and TRBJ2-3): SQTIHQWPATLVQPVGSPLSLECTVEGTSNPNLYWYRQAAGRGLQLLFYSVGIGQISSEVPQNLSASRPQDRQFILSSKKLLLSDSGFYLCAWRGAGTDTQYFGPGTRLTVL.

The chain combines TRBV29-1 with TRBJ2-5; 10 bases are shared with TRBD2. CDR1 is SQVTM, CDR2 ANQGSEA, per germline. The CDR3 is 16 amino acids. V gave up 0 bases and J gave up 6 bases; unmatched junction bases: 10. The CDR3 sequence: CSVEDLRASGGQTQYF. DNA for the CDR3: TGCAGCGTTGAAGATCTTCGGGCTAGCGGGGGCCAGACCCAGTACTTC.

Only one count was recorded for this clone. The V call is TRBV19, the J call TRBJ1-2; 9 bases agree with TRBD1. The CDR3 spans 13 residues. J gave up 6 bases and V 6 bases, and 5 bases lay outside the gene matches. Per germline, CDR1 LNHDA and CDR2 SQIVND (reference sequence). CDR3 DNA: TGTGCCAGTAGGGAACAGGGGGCGGATGGCTACACCTTC. Amino acids: CASREQGADGYTF. Full variable domain (remainder filled in from reference TRBV19 and TRBJ1-2): DGGITQSPKYLFRKEGQNVTLSCEQNLNHDAMYWYRQDPGQGLRLIYYSQIVNDFQKGDIAEGYSVSREKKESFPLTVTSAQKNPTAFYLCASREQGADGYTFGSGTRLTVV.

The table lists this clone with a few counts. The chain combines TRBV6-1 with TRBJ2-2; D is possibly TRBD1 (5 bases). From germline, CDR1 is MNHNS and CDR2 SASEGT. The CDR3 sequence is 16 residues long. The V end lost 4 bases, the J end lost 4 bases, and 16 bases lay between the germline ends. The CDR3 sequence is CASSVLPPGSTGELFF. CDR3 bases: TGTGCCAGCAGTGTCCTGCCCCCAGGGTCCACCGGGGAGCTGTTTTTT.